This T cell receptor beta chain comes out of a study of cytomegalovirus exposure and HLA in healthy donors. Findings and limits, study-wide: Excluded were some V segments that proved indistinguishable, including TRBV6-2 and TRBV6-3. Cytomegalovirus-associated TCR beta chains were listed, numbering 150 to 200. Earlier findings revealed that most TCR beta V segments proved productive either about 87% or about 30% of the time. In a later analysis, donors in an Asian-associated ancestry cluster reportedly had fewer N-insertions in productive TCRs than the cohort mean.

Looked up from germline, CDR1 is KGHSH and CDR2 is LQKENI. V lost 2 bases, J lost 6 bases, and 15 bases lay in between. CDR3 length: 15 amino acids. In its sample, this clone was seen once. Its target is unknown. The PCR employed 60 Vbeta primers together with 13 Jbeta primers. Sequencing was performed with immunoSEQ multiplex PCR; in TCRdb, only in-frame clones are kept and a portion is missing. Of 100,000 to 150,000 clones listed, over 60% are singletons. The rearrangement links TRBV18 to TRBJ2-3; D possibly corresponds to TRBD2 (6 bases). The sequence came from a woman in her 40s in good health and CMV-seronegative. The sample taken for sequencing was PBMCs. CDR3 amino acids: CASSPFTQAGDTQYF. In nucleotides, the CDR3 is TGTGCCAGCTCACCATTTACACAGGCGGGGGATACGCAGTATTTT.